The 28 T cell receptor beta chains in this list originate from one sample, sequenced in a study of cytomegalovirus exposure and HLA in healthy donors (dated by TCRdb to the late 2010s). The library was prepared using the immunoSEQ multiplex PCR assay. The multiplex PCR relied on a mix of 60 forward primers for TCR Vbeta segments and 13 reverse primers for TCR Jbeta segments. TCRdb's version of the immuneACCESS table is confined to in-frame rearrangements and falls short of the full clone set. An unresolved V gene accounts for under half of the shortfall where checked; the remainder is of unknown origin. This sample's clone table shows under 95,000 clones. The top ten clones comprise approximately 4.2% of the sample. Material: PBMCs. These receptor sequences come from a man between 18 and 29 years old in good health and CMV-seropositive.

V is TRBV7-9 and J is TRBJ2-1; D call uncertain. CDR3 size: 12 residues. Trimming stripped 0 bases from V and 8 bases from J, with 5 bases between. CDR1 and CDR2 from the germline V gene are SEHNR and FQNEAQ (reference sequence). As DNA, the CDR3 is TGTGCCAGCAGCTTAGCTAATGATGAGCAGTTCTTC. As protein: CASSLANDEQFF.

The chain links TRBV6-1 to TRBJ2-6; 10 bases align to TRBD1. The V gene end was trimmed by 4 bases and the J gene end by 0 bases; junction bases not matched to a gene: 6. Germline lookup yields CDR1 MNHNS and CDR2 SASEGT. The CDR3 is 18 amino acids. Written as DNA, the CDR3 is TGTGCCAGCAGTGCGACGACAGGGGGCGGCTCTGGGGCCAACGTCCTGACTTTC. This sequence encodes CASSATTGGGSGANVLTF.

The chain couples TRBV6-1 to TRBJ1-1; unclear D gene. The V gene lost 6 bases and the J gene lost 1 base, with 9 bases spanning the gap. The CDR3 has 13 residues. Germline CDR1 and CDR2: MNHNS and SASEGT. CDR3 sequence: CASRRGTNTEAFF. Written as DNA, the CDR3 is TGTGCCAGCAGAAGAGGTACGAACACTGAAGCTTTCTTT.

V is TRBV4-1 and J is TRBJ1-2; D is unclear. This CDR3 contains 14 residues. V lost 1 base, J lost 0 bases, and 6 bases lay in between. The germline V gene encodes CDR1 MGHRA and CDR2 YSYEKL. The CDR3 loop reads CASSQGTANYGYTF. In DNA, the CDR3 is TGCGCCAGCAGCCAAGGAACGGCTAACTATGGCTACACCTTC.

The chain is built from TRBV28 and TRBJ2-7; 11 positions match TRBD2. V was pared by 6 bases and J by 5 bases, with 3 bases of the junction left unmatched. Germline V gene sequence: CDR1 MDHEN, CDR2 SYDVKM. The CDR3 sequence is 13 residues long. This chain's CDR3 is CASRRLAGNEQYF. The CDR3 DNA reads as TGTGCCAGCAGGCGACTAGCGGGAAACGAGCAGTACTTC.

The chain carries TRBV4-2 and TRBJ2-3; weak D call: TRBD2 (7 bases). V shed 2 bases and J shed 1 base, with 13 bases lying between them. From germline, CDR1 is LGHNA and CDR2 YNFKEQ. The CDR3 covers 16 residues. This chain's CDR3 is CASSQQGGDRTDTQYF. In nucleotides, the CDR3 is TGTGCCAGCAGCCAACAAGGGGGGGACCGCACAGATACGCAGTATTTT.

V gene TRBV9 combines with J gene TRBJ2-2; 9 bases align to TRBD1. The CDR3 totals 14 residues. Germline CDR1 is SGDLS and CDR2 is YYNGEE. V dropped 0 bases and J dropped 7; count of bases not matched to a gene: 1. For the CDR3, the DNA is TGTGCCAGCAGCGTAGACAGGGGGCGCGGGGAGCTGTTTTTT. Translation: CASSVDRGRGELFF.

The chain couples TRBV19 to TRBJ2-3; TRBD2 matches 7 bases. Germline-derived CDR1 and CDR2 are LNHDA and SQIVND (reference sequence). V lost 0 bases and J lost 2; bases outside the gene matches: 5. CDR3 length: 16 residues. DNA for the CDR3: TGTGCCAGTAGTATAGATGGGGGGGGTAACACAGATACGCAGTATTTT. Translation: CASSIDGGGNTDTQYF.

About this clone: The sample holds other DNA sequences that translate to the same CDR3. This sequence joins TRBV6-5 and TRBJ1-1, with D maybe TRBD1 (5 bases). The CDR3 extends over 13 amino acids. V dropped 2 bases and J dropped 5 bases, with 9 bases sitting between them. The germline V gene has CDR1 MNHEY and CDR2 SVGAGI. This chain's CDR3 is CASSYERGTEAFF. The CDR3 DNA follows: TGTGCCAGCAGTTACGAAAGGGGAACTGAAGCTTTCTTT.

The CDR3 loop reads CASSDSQDYNRAQYF. CDR3 sequence (DNA): TGTGCCAGCAGTGACTCGCAAGACTATAACCGGGCGCAGTATTTT. The chain uses TRBV6-4 and TRBJ2-3; D might be TRBD2 (5 bases). The CDR3 is 15 amino acids. V was shortened by 0 bases and J by 10 bases, with 17 bases between the two germline ends. CDR1 is MRHNA and CDR2 is SNTAGT in the germline V gene.

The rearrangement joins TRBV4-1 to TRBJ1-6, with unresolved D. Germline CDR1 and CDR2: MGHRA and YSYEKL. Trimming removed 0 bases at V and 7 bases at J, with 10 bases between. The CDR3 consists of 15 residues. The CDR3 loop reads CASSQERRENSPLHF. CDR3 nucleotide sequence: TGCGCCAGCAGCCAAGAACGGCGGGAGAATTCACCCCTCCACTTT.

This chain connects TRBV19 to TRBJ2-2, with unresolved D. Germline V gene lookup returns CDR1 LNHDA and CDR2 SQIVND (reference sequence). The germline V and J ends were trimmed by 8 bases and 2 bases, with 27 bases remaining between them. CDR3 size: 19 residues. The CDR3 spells CASRSPPPIVVSNTGELFF. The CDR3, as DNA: TGTGCCAGTCGGTCACCCCCCCCGATCGTAGTATCAAACACCGGGGAGCTGTTTTTT.

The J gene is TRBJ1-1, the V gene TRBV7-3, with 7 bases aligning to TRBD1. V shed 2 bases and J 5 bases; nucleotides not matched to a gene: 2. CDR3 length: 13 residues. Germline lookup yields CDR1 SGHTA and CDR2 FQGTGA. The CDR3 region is CASSLDRETEAFF. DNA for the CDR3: TGTGCCAGCAGCTTAGACAGGGAGACTGAAGCTTTCTTT.

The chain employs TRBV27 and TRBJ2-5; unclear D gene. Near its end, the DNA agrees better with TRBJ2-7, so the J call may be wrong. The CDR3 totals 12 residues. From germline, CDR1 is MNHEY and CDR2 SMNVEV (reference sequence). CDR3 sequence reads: CASSSFSYEQYF. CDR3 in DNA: TGTGCCAGCAGTTCCTTCTCCTACGAGCAGTACTTC.

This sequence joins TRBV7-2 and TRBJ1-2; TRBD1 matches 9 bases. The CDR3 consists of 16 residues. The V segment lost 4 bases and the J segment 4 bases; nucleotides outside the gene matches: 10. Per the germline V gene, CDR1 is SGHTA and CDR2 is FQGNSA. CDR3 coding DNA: TGTGCCAGCAGCTCCAAAATTGACAGGGGGAGCTATGGCTACACCTTC. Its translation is CASSSKIDRGSYGYTF.

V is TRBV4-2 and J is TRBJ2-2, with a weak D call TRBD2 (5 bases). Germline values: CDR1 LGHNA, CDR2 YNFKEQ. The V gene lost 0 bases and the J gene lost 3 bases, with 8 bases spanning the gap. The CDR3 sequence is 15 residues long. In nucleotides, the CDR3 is TGTGCCAGCAGCCAAGATCTCGGGGACACCGGGGAGCTGTTTTTT. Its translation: CASSQDLGDTGELFF.

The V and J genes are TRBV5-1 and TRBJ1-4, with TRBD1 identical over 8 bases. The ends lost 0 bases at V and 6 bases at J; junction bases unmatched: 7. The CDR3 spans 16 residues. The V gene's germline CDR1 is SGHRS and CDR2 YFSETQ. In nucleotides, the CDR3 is TGCGCCAGCAGCTTGGCCAGGGGACAGGAGGATGAAAAACTGTTTTTT. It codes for CASSLARGQEDEKLFF. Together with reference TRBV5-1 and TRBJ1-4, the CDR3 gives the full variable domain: KAGVTQTPRYLIKTRGQQVTLSCSPISGHRSVSWYQQTPGQGLQFLFEYFSETQRNKGNFPGRFSGRQFSNSRSEMNVSTLELGDSALYLCASSLARGQEDEKLFFGSGTQLSVL.

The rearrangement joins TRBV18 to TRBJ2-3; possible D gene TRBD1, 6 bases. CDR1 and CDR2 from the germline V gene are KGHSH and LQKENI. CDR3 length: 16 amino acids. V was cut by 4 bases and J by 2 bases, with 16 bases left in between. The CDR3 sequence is CASSLPGTLYTDTQYF. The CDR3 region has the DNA TGTGCCAGCTCACTCCCCGGGACATTATACACAGATACGCAGTATTTT. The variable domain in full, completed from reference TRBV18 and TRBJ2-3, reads NAGVMQNPRHLVRRRGQEARLRCSPMKGHSHVYWYRQLPEEGLKFMVYLQKENIIDESGMPKERFSAEFPKEGPSILRIQQVVRGDSAAYFCASSLPGTLYTDTQYFGPGTRLTVL.

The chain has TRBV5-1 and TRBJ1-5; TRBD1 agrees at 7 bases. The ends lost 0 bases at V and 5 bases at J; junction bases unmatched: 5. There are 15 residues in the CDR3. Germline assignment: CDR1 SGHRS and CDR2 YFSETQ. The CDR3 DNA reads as TGCGCCAGCAGCTTGGACGCGACAGGGCATCAGCCCCAGCATTTT. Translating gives CASSLDATGHQPQHF.

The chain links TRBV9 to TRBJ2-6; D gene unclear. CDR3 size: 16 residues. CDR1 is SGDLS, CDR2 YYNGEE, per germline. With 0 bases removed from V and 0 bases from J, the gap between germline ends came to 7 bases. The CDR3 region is CASSVGAFSGANVLTF. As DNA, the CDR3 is TGTGCCAGCAGCGTAGGGGCCTTCTCTGGGGCCAACGTCCTGACTTTC.

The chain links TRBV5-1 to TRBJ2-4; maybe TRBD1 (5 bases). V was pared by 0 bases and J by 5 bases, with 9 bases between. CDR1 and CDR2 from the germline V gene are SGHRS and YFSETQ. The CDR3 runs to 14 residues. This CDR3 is CASSLDTRENIQYF. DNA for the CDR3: TGCGCCAGCAGCTTGGATACCAGGGAAAACATTCAGTACTTC. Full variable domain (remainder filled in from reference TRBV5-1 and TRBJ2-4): KAGVTQTPRYLIKTRGQQVTLSCSPISGHRSVSWYQQTPGQGLQFLFEYFSETQRNKGNFPGRFSGRQFSNSRSEMNVSTLELGDSALYLCASSLDTRENIQYFGAGTRLSVL.

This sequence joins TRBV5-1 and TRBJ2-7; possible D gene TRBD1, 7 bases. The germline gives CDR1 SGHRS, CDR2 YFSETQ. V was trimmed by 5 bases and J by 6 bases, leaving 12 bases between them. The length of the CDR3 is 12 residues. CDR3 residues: CASRTGTREQYF. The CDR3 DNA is TGCGCCAGCAGGACAGGGACTCGCGAGCAGTACTTC.

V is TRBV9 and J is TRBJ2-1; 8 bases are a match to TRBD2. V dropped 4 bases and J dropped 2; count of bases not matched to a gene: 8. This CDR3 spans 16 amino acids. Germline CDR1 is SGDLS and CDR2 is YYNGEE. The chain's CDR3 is CASSPGGGSPYNEQFF. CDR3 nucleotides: TGTGCCAGCAGCCCCGGGGGGGGATCTCCCTACAATGAGCAGTTCTTC.

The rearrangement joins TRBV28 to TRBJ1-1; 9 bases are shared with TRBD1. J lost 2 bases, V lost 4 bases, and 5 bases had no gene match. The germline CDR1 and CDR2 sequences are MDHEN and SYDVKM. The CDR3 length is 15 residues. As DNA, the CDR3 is TGTGCCAGCAGTTCGTACAGGGGGCGAAACACTGAAGCTTTCTTT. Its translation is CASSSYRGRNTEAFF.

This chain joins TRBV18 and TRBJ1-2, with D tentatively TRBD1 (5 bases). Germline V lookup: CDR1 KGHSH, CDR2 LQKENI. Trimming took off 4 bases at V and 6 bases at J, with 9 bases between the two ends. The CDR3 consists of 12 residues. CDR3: CASSLGGDGYTF. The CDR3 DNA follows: TGTGCCAGCTCACTAGGAGGGGATGGCTACACCTTC.

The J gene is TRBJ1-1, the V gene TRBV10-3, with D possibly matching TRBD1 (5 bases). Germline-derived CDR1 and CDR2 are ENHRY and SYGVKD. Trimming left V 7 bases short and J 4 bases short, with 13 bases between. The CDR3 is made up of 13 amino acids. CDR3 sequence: CAITGPGGTEAFF. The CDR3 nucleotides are TGTGCCATCACTGGGCCGGGGGGCACTGAAGCTTTCTTT.

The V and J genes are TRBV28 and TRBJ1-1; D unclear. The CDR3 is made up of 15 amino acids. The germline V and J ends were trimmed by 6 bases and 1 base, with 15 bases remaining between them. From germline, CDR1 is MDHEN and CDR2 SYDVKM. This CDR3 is CASRSRFEGNTEAFF. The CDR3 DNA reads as TGTGCCAGCAGATCTAGGTTCGAGGGGAACACTGAAGCTTTCTTT.

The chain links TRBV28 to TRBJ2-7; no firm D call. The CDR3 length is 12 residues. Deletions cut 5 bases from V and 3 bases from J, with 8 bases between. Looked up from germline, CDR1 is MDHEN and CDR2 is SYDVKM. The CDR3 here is CASSRTSYEQYF. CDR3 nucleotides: TGTGCCAGCAGTAGAACAAGCTACGAGCAGTACTTC.